This T cell receptor (beta chain) emerged from a study of HIV-infected children after antiretroviral therapy interruption. About the study: Interruption group median age about 9.5 years; continuous group 8 years. Most participating children were previously exposed to EBV and CMV.

The CDR3 runs 14 residues. CDR1 GTSNPN and CDR2 SVGIG come from the germline V gene (reference sequence). With V trimmed by 2 bases and J by 15 bases, 10 bases remained unmatched. Treatment defined: PENTA 11 planned treatment interruption arm or continuous ART arm. Naive CD4+ CD45RA+ CD45RO- T cells were sorted from thawed PBMCs. The TCR library was built from RNA with a 3' RACE protocol and unique molecular identifiers. TCRdb fed the 3' RACE reads into MiXCR, producing one record per CDR3 protein. This sample carries fewer than 50,000 distinct CDR3 sequences, around 4% of them seen once, and the ten largest clones take roughly 0.7%.

The chain couples TRBV30 to TRBJ1-6, with 10 positions matching TRBD1. Sequences were derived from CD45RA+ CD4+ T cells from PBMCs, pooled from several time points, sampled from a donor given antiretroviral therapy, either interrupted or continuous. Regarding subset: naive CD4+ CD45RA+ CD45RO- T cells. This TCR was sampled from a pool of human donors with HIV. CDR3 protein: CAWSTPGQGRDLHF. In DNA form, the CDR3 reads TGTGCCTGGAGTACCCCGGGACAGGGGAGAGACCTCCACTTT. Filled out from reference TRBV30 and TRBJ1-6, the complete variable domain reads SQTIHQWPATLVQPVGSPLSLECTVEGTSNPNLYWYRQAAGRGLQLLFYSVGIGQISSEVPQNLSASRPQDRQFILSSKKLLLSDSGFYLCAWSTPGQGRDLHFGNGTRLTVT.